Below, 30 T cell receptor beta chains from the same sample are listed, as sequenced in a study of a mutant IDH1 vaccine in newly diagnosed glioma. These receptors are not linked to any known antigen. Measured with immunoSEQ multiplex PCR; TCRdb has only the in-frame clones, and not every one. Of about 69,000 clones detected, 70% to 90% appear once; the ten largest clones hold roughly 2%. Stated time point: week 35, safety follow-up. Alongside topical imiquimod, each dose of vaccine comprised 300 ug of mutant IDH1 20-mer peptide. This specimen was PBMCs, taken from a glioma patient whose treatment included an IDH1 peptide vaccine. These receptors were taken from a man aged 25-40 years with glioma.

A few counts support this clone. This chain links TRBV29-1 with TRBJ1-1, with D perhaps matching TRBD1 (5 bases). Trimming pared 5 bases from V and 1 base from J, leaving 11 bases between. Germline V gene data show CDR1 as SQVTM and CDR2 as ANQGSEA. CDR3 size: 13 residues. The CDR3 sequence: CSVIMDTNTEAFF. CDR3 in DNA: TGCAGCGTTATAATGGACACGAACACTGAAGCTTTCTTT.

The V gene is TRBV30, the J gene TRBJ1-2; perhaps TRBD1 as D (6 bases). This CDR3 spans 13 amino acids. Trimming left V 3 bases short and J 3 bases short, with 11 bases between. Germline V CDR1 and CDR2: GTSNPN, SVGIG (reference sequence). CDR3 residues: CAWSLQGYYGYTF. The CDR3 nucleotides read TGTGCCTGGAGCCTACAGGGATACTATGGCTACACCTTC.

This clone has just a few counts. The rearrangement joins TRBV19 to TRBJ2-4; D is possibly TRBD1 (5 bases). The CDR3 runs to 13 residues. V was trimmed by 5 bases and J by 8 bases, leaving 13 bases between them. Germline values: CDR1 LNHDA, CDR2 SQIVND (reference sequence). CDR3 protein: CASSDRGLHIQYF. DNA for the CDR3: TGTGCCAGTAGTGATAGGGGCTTGCACATTCAGTACTTC.

The CDR3: CASSEQGSGYTF. CDR3 coding DNA: TGTGCCAGCAGTGAACAGGGGTCTGGCTACACCTTC. The rearrangement uses TRBV2 and TRBJ1-2; the D gene is possibly TRBD1 (6 bases). V was trimmed by 2 bases and J by 7 bases, leaving 8 bases between them. The CDR3 contains 12 residues. Per the germline V gene, CDR1 is SNHLY and CDR2 is FYNNEI.

The V and J genes are TRBV16 and TRBJ2-7, with TRBD1 identical over 9 bases. The length of the CDR3 is 15 residues. Trimming at V came to 5 bases and at J to 2 bases, leaving 7 bases not matched to a gene. CDR1 and CDR2 (germline): KGHSY, FQNENV. The CDR3 loop reads CASSEPGTGTYEQYF. CDR3 nucleotides: TGTGCCAGCAGCGAGCCCGGGACAGGGACCTACGAGCAGTACTTC.

V is TRBV4-3 and J is TRBJ1-4; 9 positions agree with TRBD1. With 3 bases clipped from V and 8 bases from J, the junction kept 13 bases outside the gene matches. Germline lookup yields CDR1 LGHNA and CDR2 YSLEER. The CDR3 loop spans 17 amino acids. The CDR3 DNA reads TGCGCCAGCAGCCAGAACTCATTACAGGGGGCGGAAGAAAAACTGTTTTTT. Translated, it gives CASSQNSLQGAEEKLFF.

The V and J genes are TRBV2 and TRBJ2-5; 10 nucleotides match TRBD2. This CDR3 is built from 16 residues. J gave up 3 bases and V 4 bases, and 8 bases lay outside the gene matches. Looked up from germline, CDR1 is SNHLY and CDR2 is FYNNEI. The CDR3: CASSAWTSGGEETQYF. CDR3 coding DNA: TGTGCCAGCAGTGCGTGGACTAGCGGAGGAGAAGAGACCCAGTACTTC.

This chain uses TRBV2 with TRBJ1-2; D remains ambiguous. The V gene lost 8 bases and the J gene lost 2 bases, with 6 bases spanning the gap. Germline V gene data show CDR1 as SNHLY and CDR2 as FYNNEI. This CDR3 comprises 11 residues. The CDR3 nucleotides are TGTGCCAGCGTAACGAACTATGGCTACACCTTC. Its translation: CASVTNYGYTF.

This chain connects TRBV4-1 to TRBJ1-4; D is uncertain. CDR1 MGHRA and CDR2 YSYEKL come from the germline V gene. The CDR3 is 16 amino acids. Between the trimmed V and J ends, which lost 1 base and 7 bases, there was a span of 16 bases. CDR3 sequence: CASSQGPLPGSEKLFF. The CDR3 DNA is TGCGCCAGCAGCCAAGGGCCTCTCCCGGGAAGTGAAAAACTGTTTTTT.

As DNA, the CDR3 is TGTGCCAGCTCACTACCTGGAGAGCAGTACTTC. Amino acids: CASSLPGEQYF. The rearrangement links TRBV18 to TRBJ2-7; unclear D gene. Trimming took off 4 bases at V and 7 bases at J, with 8 bases between the two ends. The CDR3 runs 11 residues. Looked up from germline, CDR1 is KGHSH and CDR2 is LQKENI.

This sequence joins TRBV2 and TRBJ2-3; 11 bases agree with TRBD2. V trimming: 7 bases; J trimming: 6 bases; junction bases outside the gene matches: 6. This CDR3 comprises 14 residues. Germline CDR1 reads SNHLY; CDR2 reads FYNNEI. CDR3 sequence (DNA): TGTGCCAGCAATCTAGCGGGAGGCGGCGATACGCAGTATTTT. It specifies CASNLAGGGDTQYF.

The rearrangement links TRBV19 to TRBJ1-2; D ambiguous. V lost 2 bases to trimming and J lost 6 bases, with 10 bases between them. The CDR3 runs 13 residues. Germline values: CDR1 LNHDA, CDR2 SQIVND (reference sequence). The CDR3 sequence is CASSISAANGYTF. For the CDR3, the DNA is TGTGCCAGTAGTATATCGGCAGCGAATGGCTACACCTTC.

The chain carries TRBV4-1 and TRBJ2-7; D not resolved. V dropped 3 bases and J dropped 5 bases, with 5 bases sitting between them. The CDR3 has 11 amino acids. Germline V gives CDR1 MGHRA, CDR2 YSYEKL. DNA for the CDR3: TGCGCCAGCAGCCAGGGTGACGAGCAGTACTTC. It is translated as CASSQGDEQYF.

The gene calls are TRBV6-5 and TRBJ1-4, with D hard to call. V lost 5 bases to trimming and J lost 3 bases, with 13 bases between them. Germline assignment: CDR1 MNHEY and CDR2 SVGAGI. The CDR3 is 15 residues long. CDR3 protein: CASSPEGWANEKLFF. The CDR3 nucleotides read TGTGCCAGCAGTCCCGAGGGTTGGGCTAATGAAAAACTGTTTTTT.

The chain carries TRBV7-3 and TRBJ2-4, with 9 bases fitting TRBD1. Germline CDR1 reads SGHTA; CDR2 reads FQGTGA. The ends lost 3 bases at V and 3 bases at J; junction bases unmatched: 0. The CDR3 has 14 residues. CDR3 sequence: CASSLTGGKNIQYF. CDR3 nucleotides: TGTGCCAGCAGCTTGACAGGGGGCAAAAACATTCAGTACTTC.

This sequence joins TRBV5-4 and TRBJ2-3; a weak D match, TRBD1 (6 bases). The CDR3 is made up of 11 amino acids. Germline V gives CDR1 SGHNT, CDR2 YYREEE (reference sequence). V dropped 2 bases and J dropped 11 bases, with 9 bases sitting between them. Here the CDR3 reads CASSFQDRQYF. CDR3 DNA: TGTGCCAGCAGCTTTCAGGACAGGCAGTATTTT. The full variable domain, completed using reference TRBV5-4 and TRBJ2-3, is ETGVTQSPTHLIKTRGQQVTLRCSSQSGHNTVSWYQQALGQGPQFIFQYYREEENGRGNFPPRFSGLQFPNYSSELNVNALELDDSALYLCASSFQDRQYFGPGTRLTVL.

V is TRBV10-3 and J is TRBJ1-2; 8 bases are a match to TRBD1. The trim removed 7 bases at V and 6 bases at J, leaving 7 bases unmatched. This CDR3 comprises 13 residues. Germline V CDR1 and CDR2: ENHRY, SYGVKD. The CDR3 coding sequence is TGTGCCATCACAGCGGACAGGGAGGATGGCTACACCTTC. This encodes CAITADREDGYTF.

The V gene is TRBV6-5, the J gene TRBJ2-1; tentatively, D is TRBD1 (5 bases). The CDR3 sequence is 15 residues long. V was shortened by 0 bases and J by 6 bases, with 12 bases between the two germline ends. The germline V gene encodes CDR1 MNHEY and CDR2 SVGAGI. The chain's CDR3 is CASSYSRTSGNEQFF. CDR3 coding DNA: TGTGCCAGCAGTTACTCGAGGACATCGGGCAATGAGCAGTTCTTC.

The V call is TRBV7-9, the J call TRBJ2-1; tentative D call: TRBD2 (7 bases). Germline CDR1 SEHNR, CDR2 FQNEAQ (reference sequence). V was trimmed by 4 bases and J by 1 base, leaving 14 bases between them. This CDR3 contains 16 residues. CDR3 DNA: TGTGCCAGCAGCTCCCCGGGGGGCTATTCCTACAATGAGCAGTTCTTC. Its protein is CASSSPGGYSYNEQFF.

The J gene is TRBJ1-2, the V gene TRBV2; D uncertain. With 3 bases removed from V and 4 bases from J, the gap between germline ends came to 6 bases. Germline V gives CDR1 SNHLY, CDR2 FYNNEI. This CDR3 comprises 12 residues. This chain's CDR3 is CASSDDTYGYTF. DNA for the CDR3: TGTGCCAGCAGTGACGACACCTATGGCTACACCTTC.

The genes are TRBV14 and TRBJ1-2; TRBD1 might be the D (5 bases). The V end lost 5 bases, the J end lost 8 bases, and 27 bases lay between the germline ends. Germline V gene data show CDR1 as SGHDN and CDR2 as FVKESK. This CDR3 is 17 amino acids long. The CDR3 protein is CASSYSRPSIQGGGYTF. The DNA of the CDR3 is TGTGCCAGCAGCTACAGTCGGCCGTCGATCCAGGGAGGCGGCTACACCTTC.

The chain carries TRBV29-1 and TRBJ2-1, with D perhaps given as TRBD1 or TRBD2 (5 bases each). Trimming cost V 0 bases and J 0 bases, with 12 bases left between them. CDR1 SQVTM and CDR2 ANQGSEA come from the germline V gene. The CDR3 consists of 16 residues. The CDR3 region is CSVEEGGGASYNEQFF. In nucleotides, the CDR3 is TGCAGCGTTGAAGAGGGTGGGGGAGCCTCCTACAATGAGCAGTTCTTC.

The genes are TRBV19 and TRBJ2-7; perhaps TRBD2 as D (5 bases). The CDR3 covers 15 residues. Trimming took 3 bases from V and 3 from J, leaving 15 bases between them. The germline gives CDR1 LNHDA, CDR2 SQIVND (reference sequence). CDR3 protein: CASSIRDFEGYEQYF. DNA of the CDR3: TGTGCCAGTAGTATTCGGGATTTCGAAGGCTACGAGCAGTACTTC.

The V and J genes are TRBV19 and TRBJ2-7; D is tentatively TRBD1 or TRBD2 (5 bases each). The CDR3 contains 13 residues. Germline V gene lookup returns CDR1 LNHDA and CDR2 SQIVND (reference sequence). Trimming took 10 bases from V and 7 from J, leaving 20 bases between them. DNA for the CDR3: TGTGCCACAGAGGGACGGTTTCTGGGAGAGCAGTACTTC. It specifies CATEGRFLGEQYF.

The chain recombines TRBV30 with TRBJ2-2; 11 bases agree with TRBD1. CDR1 and CDR2 from the germline V gene are GTSNPN and SVGIG (reference sequence). The CDR3 length is 15 residues. V lost 0 bases to trimming and J lost 6 bases; unmatched junction nucleotides: 3. The CDR3 region has the DNA TGTGCCTGGAGTGTACGGGGACAGGGGGCCGGGGAGCTGTTTTTT. Translating gives CAWSVRGQGAGELFF. The full variable domain, rest sourced from reference TRBV30 and TRBJ2-2, is SQTIHQWPATLVQPVGSPLSLECTVEGTSNPNLYWYRQAAGRGLQLLFYSVGIGQISSEVPQNLSASRPQDRQFILSSKKLLLSDSGFYLCAWSVRGQGAGELFFGEGSRLTVL.

The chain links TRBV28 to TRBJ1-1, with TRBD1 matching over 8 bases. The CDR3 runs to 15 residues. V lost 5 bases to trimming and J lost 5 bases; unmatched junction nucleotides: 10. Germline V gene sequence: CDR1 MDHEN, CDR2 SYDVKM. This CDR3 is CASSGPGQGRTEAFF. CDR3 nucleotides: TGTGCCAGCAGTGGTCCCGGACAGGGCCGTACTGAAGCTTTCTTT.

This rearrangement joins TRBV13 to TRBJ2-3; weak D call: TRBD1 (6 bases). The germline CDR1 and CDR2 sequences are PRHDT and FYEKMQ (reference sequence). The CDR3 contains 14 residues. V was cut by 2 bases and J by 1 base, with 7 bases left in between. The CDR3 DNA follows: TGTGCCAGCAGCTTACCAGGGGGCACAGATACGCAGTATTTT. This codes for CASSLPGGTDTQYF.

This chain joins TRBV5-1 and TRBJ1-1; weak D call: TRBD1 (6 bases). This CDR3 is built from 15 residues. CDR1 SGHRS and CDR2 YFSETQ come from the germline V gene. V was shortened by 3 bases and J by 5 bases, with 17 bases between the two germline ends. DNA for the CDR3: TGCGCCAGCAGCTCCTCAATTTTAGGGGGAACTGAAGCTTTCTTT. Its protein is CASSSSILGGTEAFF. Using reference TRBV5-1 and TRBJ1-1 for the parts outside the CDR3, the full variable domain is KAGVTQTPRYLIKTRGQQVTLSCSPISGHRSVSWYQQTPGQGLQFLFEYFSETQRNKGNFPGRFSGRQFSNSRSEMNVSTLELGDSALYLCASSSSILGGTEAFFGQGTRLTVV.

The V gene is TRBV28, the J gene TRBJ1-5, with 8 bases aligning to TRBD1. V gave up 5 bases and J gave up 5 bases; unmatched junction bases: 5. The CDR3 spans 14 residues. Germline-derived CDR1 and CDR2 are MDHEN and SYDVKM. DNA of the CDR3: TGTGCCAGCAGTCCTGGACAGGGACATCAGCCCCAGCATTTT. This gives the protein CASSPGQGHQPQHF.

V gene TRBV28 combines with J gene TRBJ2-5, with 12 bases identical to TRBD2. V dropped 6 bases and J dropped 5; count of bases not matched to a gene: 16. Per the germline V gene, CDR1 is MDHEN and CDR2 is SYDVKM. CDR3 size: 18 residues. CDR3 coding DNA: TGTGCCAGCAGGACCCGCTACTCCGGGACTAGCGGGCGGGAGACCCAGTACTTC. Translation gives CASRTRYSGTSGRETQYF.